This T cell receptor (beta chain) was documented in a study of T cells in Graves' hyperthyroidism and ophthalmopathy. About the study: Initial diagnosis, before any treatment, was when peripheral blood was collected.

For Graves' hyperthyroidism to be stable, ophthalmopathy could not progress within 18 months. Exclusion of patients followed from uncontrolled infection, other autoimmune disease, pregnancy or lactation. Germline V gene lookup returns CDR1 SNHLY and CDR2 FYNNEI. The CDR3 has 12 residues. J was trimmed by 0 bases and V by 10 bases; bases with no gene match: 3. At least ten counts were recorded for this clonotype. It was RNA transcripts that yielded the amplified TCR beta CDR3 regions. A set of HTBI primers served as the primers for a first-round RT-PCR of the TCR CDR3. TCRdb fed the multiplex PCR reads into MiXCR, producing one record per CDR3 protein. This sample yields roughly 330,000 distinct CDR3 sequences, of which approximately 15% are seen a single time; around 34% belongs to the top ten.

Sequences were obtained from blood. J is TRBJ2-7 and V is TRBV2; 7 nucleotides agree with TRBD1. The origin of this receptor is a man aged 25-45 years with Graves' hyperthyroidism. The DNA of the CDR3 is TGTGCCACCGGGACAGCCTCCTACGAGCAGTACTTC. This gives the protein CATGTASYEQYF. Looking up the rest from reference TRBV2 and TRBJ2-7 gives the full variable domain: EPEVTQTPSHQVTQMGQEVILRCVPISNHLYFYWYRQILGQKVEFLVSFYNNEISEKSEIFDDQFSVERPDGSNFTLKIRSTKLEDSAMYFCATGTASYEQYFGPGTRLTVT.